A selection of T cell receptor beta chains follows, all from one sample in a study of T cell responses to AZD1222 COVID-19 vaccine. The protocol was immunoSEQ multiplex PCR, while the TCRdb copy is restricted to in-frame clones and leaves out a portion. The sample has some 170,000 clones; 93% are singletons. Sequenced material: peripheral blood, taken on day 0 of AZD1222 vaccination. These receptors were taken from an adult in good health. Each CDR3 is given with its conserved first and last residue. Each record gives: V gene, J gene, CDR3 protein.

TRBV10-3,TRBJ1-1,CAISEYGTGTNTEAFF
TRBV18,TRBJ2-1,CASSPLDGAGVYNEQFF
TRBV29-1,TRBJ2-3,CSVVRLAGNTDTQYF
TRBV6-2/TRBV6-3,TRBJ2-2,CASSLGGTGELFF
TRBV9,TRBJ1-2,CASSSGGDPNYGYTF
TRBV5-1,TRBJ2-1,CASSLVLAEDEQFF
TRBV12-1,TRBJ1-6,CASSSLTGAKGGESPLHF
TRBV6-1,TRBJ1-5,CASSEVGGTQPQHF
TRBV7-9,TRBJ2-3,CASSLQLAGYTDTQYF
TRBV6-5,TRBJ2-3,CASSYQGNTDTQYF
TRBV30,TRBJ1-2,CAWSEVGGGYTF
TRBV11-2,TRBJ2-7,CASSSTGGPYEQYF
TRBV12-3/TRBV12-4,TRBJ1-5,CASSFGGQPQHF
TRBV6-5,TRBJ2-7,CASSYSQGRYEQYF
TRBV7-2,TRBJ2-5,CASSLATGMETQYF
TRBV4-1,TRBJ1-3,CASSRMARVSGNTIYF
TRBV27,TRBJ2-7,CASSLGTAYEQYF
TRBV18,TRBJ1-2,CASSIMGETGASGYTF
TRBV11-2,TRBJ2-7,CASSLLGRVHEQYF
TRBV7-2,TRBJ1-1,CASSSAALDEAFF
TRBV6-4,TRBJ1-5,CAGGTVINQPQHF
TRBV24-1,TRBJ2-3,CATEGPLGDTQYF
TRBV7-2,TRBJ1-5,CASSSQGPQPQHF
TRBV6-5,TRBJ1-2,CASSYSVSNYGYTF
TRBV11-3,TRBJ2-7,CASSRTAAYEQYF
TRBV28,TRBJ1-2,CASSLFQGDYGYTF
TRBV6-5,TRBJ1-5,CASNFPRYGQPQHF
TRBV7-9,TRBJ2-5,CASSLGSGDRVRSSQYF
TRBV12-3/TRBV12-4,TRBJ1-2,CASGRSATYGYTF
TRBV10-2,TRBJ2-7,CASSSGQAVYGEQYF
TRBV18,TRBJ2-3,CASSYGGSTDTQYF
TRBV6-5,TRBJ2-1,CASSYSGQSRGEQFF
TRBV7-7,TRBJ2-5,CASSIGTSSPETQYF
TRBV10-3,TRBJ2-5,CAIKVESAEETQYF
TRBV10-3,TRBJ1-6,CAISQGLDSPLHF